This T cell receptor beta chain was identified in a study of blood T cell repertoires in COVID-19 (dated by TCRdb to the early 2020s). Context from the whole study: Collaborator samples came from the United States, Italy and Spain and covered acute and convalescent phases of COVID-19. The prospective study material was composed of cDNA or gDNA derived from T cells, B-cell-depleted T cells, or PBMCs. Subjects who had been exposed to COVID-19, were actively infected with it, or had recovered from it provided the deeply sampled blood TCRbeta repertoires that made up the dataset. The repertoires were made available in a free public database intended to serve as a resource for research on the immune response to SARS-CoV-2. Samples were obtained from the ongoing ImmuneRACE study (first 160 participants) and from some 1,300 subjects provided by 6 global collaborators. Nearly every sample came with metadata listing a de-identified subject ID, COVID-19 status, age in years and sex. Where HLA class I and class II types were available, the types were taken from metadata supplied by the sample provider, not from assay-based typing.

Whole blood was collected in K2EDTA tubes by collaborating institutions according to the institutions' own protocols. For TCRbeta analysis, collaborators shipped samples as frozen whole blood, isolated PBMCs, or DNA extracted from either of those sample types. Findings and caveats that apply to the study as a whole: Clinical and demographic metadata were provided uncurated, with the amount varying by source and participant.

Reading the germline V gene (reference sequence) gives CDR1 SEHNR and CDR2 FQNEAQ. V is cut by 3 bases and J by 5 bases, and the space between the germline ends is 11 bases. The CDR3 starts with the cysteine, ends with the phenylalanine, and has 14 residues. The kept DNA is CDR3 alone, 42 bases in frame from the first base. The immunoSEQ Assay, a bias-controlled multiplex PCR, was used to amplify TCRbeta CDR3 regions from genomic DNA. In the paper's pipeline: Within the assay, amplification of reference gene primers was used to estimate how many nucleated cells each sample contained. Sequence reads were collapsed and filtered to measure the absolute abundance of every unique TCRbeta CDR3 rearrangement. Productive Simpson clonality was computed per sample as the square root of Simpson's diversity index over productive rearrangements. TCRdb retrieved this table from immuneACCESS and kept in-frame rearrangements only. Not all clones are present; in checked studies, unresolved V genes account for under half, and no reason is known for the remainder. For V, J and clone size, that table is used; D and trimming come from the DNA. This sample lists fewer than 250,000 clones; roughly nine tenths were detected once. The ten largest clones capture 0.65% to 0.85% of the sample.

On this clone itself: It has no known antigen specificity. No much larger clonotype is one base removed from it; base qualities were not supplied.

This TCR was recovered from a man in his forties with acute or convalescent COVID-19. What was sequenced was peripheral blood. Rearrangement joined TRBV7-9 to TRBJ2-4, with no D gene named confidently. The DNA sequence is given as TGTGCCAGCAGCTTCGCCTGGGCAGAAAACATTCAGTACTTC. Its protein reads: CASSFAWAENIQYF. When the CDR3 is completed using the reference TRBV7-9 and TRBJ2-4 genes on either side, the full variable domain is DTGVSQNPRHKITKRGQNVTFRCDPISEHNRLYWYRQTLGQGPEFLTYFQNEAQLEKSRLLSDRFSAERPKGSFSTLEIQRTEQGDSAMYLCASSFAWAENIQYFGAGTRLSVL.